A selection of T cell receptor beta chains follows, all from one sample in a study of shared clonotypes between healthy human individuals. The repertoire was sequenced with immunoSEQ multiplex PCR; TCRdb's copy has only in-frame clones and lacks some. The table records approximately 320,000 clones, roughly 84% of them present only once. Specimen: memory CD8+ T cells sorted from blood. Receptors were obtained from a man between 18 and 35 years old in good health. CDR3s include the opening cysteine and the closing phenylalanine or tryptophan. Fields, in order: V gene, clone size, D gene, J gene, CDR3 protein, CDR3 DNA. D genes are given only for firm matches. The size entry is marked missing in some rows and otherwise reads once, few, many or a size class.

TRBV6-5,NA,NA,TRBJ1-2,CASSFSPNYGYTF,TGTGCCAGCAGTTTCAGTCCTAACTATGGCTACACCTTC
TRBV27,NA,TRBD1,TRBJ1-2,CASKPGQGSGYTF,TGTGCCAGCAAGCCGGGACAGGGGTCTGGCTACACCTTC
TRBV6-5,NA,NA,TRBJ1-1,CASRARGGTEAFF,TGTGCCAGCAGGGCCAGGGGCGGCACTGAAGCTTTCTTT
TRBV5-8,many,NA,TRBJ2-1,CASSLADSPYNEQFF,TGTGCCAGCAGCTTGGCCGATAGCCCCTACAATGAGCAGTTCTTC
TRBV13,NA,NA,TRBJ1-1,CASSLEQYTEAFF,TGTGCCAGCAGCTTAGAACAATACACTGAAGCTTTCTTT
TRBV2,NA,TRBD2,TRBJ2-1,CASSGGTSSNRYNEQFF,TGTGCCAGCAGTGGAGGGACTAGCTCAAACCGTTACAATGAGCAGTTCTTC
TRBV5-1,NA,NA,TRBJ2-7,CASSLRLGSSYEQYF,TGCGCCAGCAGCTTGAGACTGGGAAGCTCCTACGAGCAGTACTTC
TRBV10-2,NA,NA,TRBJ2-4,CASSPDPSGAKNIQYF,TGCGCCAGCAGCCCCGACCCAAGTGGGGCCAAAAACATTCAGTACTTC
TRBV27,NA,NA,TRBJ2-7,CASSLSPGPYEQYF,TGTGCCAGCAGTTTATCCCCGGGTCCGTACGAGCAGTACTTC
TRBV7-8,few,NA,TRBJ2-7,CASSLDGYSYEQYF,TGTGCCAGCAGCTTAGACGGGTACTCCTACGAGCAGTACTTC
TRBV5-6,NA,NA,TRBJ1-5,CASSLGSGGQPQHF,TGTGCCAGCAGCTTGGGCTCGGGAGGGCAGCCCCAGCATTTT
TRBV2,few,NA,TRBJ1-6,CASFGAPLHF,TGTGCGAGCTTTGGGGCACCCCTCCACTTT
TRBV11-2,NA,TRBD2,TRBJ2-1,CASSLDLTAGGHSYNEQFF,TGTGCCAGCAGCTTAGATCTCACGGCGGGGGGCCACTCCTACAATGAGCAGTTCTTC
TRBV6-5,NA,TRBD1,TRBJ2-7,CASSYARDRAIYEQYF,TGTGCCAGCAGTTACGCCCGGGACAGGGCAATCTACGAGCAGTACTTC
TRBV13,NA,NA,TRBJ2-5,CASSLEKGETQYF,TGTGCCAGCAGCTTAGAGAAGGGGGAGACCCAGTACTTC
TRBV9,few,NA,TRBJ2-1,CASSVAATGGYNEQFF,TGTGCCAGCAGCGTAGCGGCTACTGGAGGATACAATGAGCAGTTCTTC